This T cell receptor beta chain was documented in a study of T cell responses to AZD1222 COVID-19 vaccine. Study-level points and caveats: Only a handful of AZD1222 recipients, several in all, had baseline seropositivity. Repertoire sampling happened only post peak T cell response. The sample set comprised mostly white British donors with more females, and clonal diversity was possibly underestimated.

Trimming took 10 bases from V and 4 from J, leaving 19 bases between them. Germline V gene sequence: CDR1 SNHLY, CDR2 FYNNEI. The CDR3 spans 14 residues. Using immunoSEQ multiplex PCR, the repertoire was profiled, and TCRdb retains in-frame clones only, with some absent. In the table there are 130,000 to 150,000 clones, about 81% of which are singletons. With respect to this clone: What it binds is unknown.

The chain combines TRBV2 with TRBJ1-2; D is perhaps TRBD1 (6 bases). This clonotype originated in an adult in good health. This specimen consisted of peripheral blood, obtained on day 0 of MenACWY control vaccination. The CDR3 nucleotides are TGTGCCATCCTGGGGGCACGGGCGACCTATGGCTACACCTTC. Translation gives CAILGARATYGYTF.